A single sample gave rise to the 18 T cell receptor beta chains below, sequenced in a study of OX40 agonist ivuxolimab in advanced cancers. TCRdb's table, derived via immunoSEQ multiplex PCR, lists solely in-frame clones and lacks some. The sample comprises under 20,000 clones, around four fifths of which are singletons, and approximately 22% rests with the top ten. The specimen comprised CD4+ or CD8+ T cells sorted from blood, sampled in a trial of the OX40 agonist ivuxolimab. These receptors all stem from an adult with an advanced solid tumor such as melanoma, head and neck, liver or kidney cancer.

The chain recombines TRBV11-2 with TRBJ1-4; 7 nucleotides align to TRBD1. The CDR3 contains 15 residues. Germline V CDR1 and CDR2: SGHAT, FQNNGV. V lost 5 bases to trimming and J lost 4 bases; unmatched junction nucleotides: 7. The DNA for the CDR3 is TGTGCCAGCAGCCCCGACAGGGTTCTTAATGAAAAACTGTTTTTT. Its protein is CASSPDRVLNEKLFF. Drawing the rest from reference TRBV11-2 and TRBJ1-4, the complete variable domain is EAGVAQSPRYKIIEKRQSVAFWCNPISGHATLYWYQQILGQGPKLLIQFQNNGVVDDSQLPKDRFSAERLKGVDSTLKIQPAKLEDSAVYLCASSPDRVLNEKLFFGSGTQLSVL.

This rearrangement joins TRBV10-3 to TRBJ2-7; D uncertain. V lost 10 bases, J lost 0 bases, and 16 bases lay in between. This CDR3 is built from 14 residues. CDR1 is ENHRY, CDR2 SYGVKD, per germline. The CDR3 DNA sequence: TGTGCCACCCTCGGGCAGGAGAGCTCCTACGAGCAGTACTTC. Protein sequence: CATLGQESSYEQYF.

By sample fraction, this clone is medium-sized. This chain connects TRBV7-2 to TRBJ2-1; 7 bases align to TRBD2. The CDR3 loop spans 15 amino acids. Germline CDR1 SGHTA, CDR2 FQGNSA. V lost 4 bases, J lost 0 bases, and 3 bases stayed unmatched. The CDR3 sequence is CASSSLASSYNEQFF. The CDR3 nucleotides are TGTGCCAGCAGCTCACTAGCGTCCTCCTACAATGAGCAGTTCTTC.

This clone was detected only once. The chain combines TRBV6-6 with TRBJ1-5; D might be TRBD1 (6 bases). Germline loops: CDR1 MNHNY, CDR2 SVGAGI (reference sequence). Trimming shortened V by 7 bases and J by 0 bases, and 13 bases separated the two germline ends. The CDR3 runs to 15 residues. CDR3 nucleotides: TGTGCCAGCACCCACAGGGTCCATAGCAATCAGCCCCAGCATTTT. The encoded protein is CASTHRVHSNQPQHF.

CDR3 residues: CASSLSGGMNTEAFF. Here the CDR3 DNA reads TGTGCCAGCAGTTTATCCGGGGGCATGAACACTGAAGCTTTCTTT. This chain uses TRBV28 with TRBJ1-1, with a possible D match to TRBD1 (6 bases). Germline loops: CDR1 MDHEN, CDR2 SYDVKM. This CDR3 spans 15 amino acids. The V end was cut by 1 base, the J end by 0 bases, with 9 bases between.

The CDR3: CASSRGPSYNEQFF. The CDR3 region has the DNA TGTGCCAGTAGTAGGGGACCGAGCTACAATGAGCAGTTCTTC. The V gene is TRBV19, the J gene TRBJ2-1; the D call may be TRBD1 or TRBD2 (5 bases each). Germline CDR1 and CDR2: LNHDA and SQIVND (reference sequence). The CDR3 has 14 amino acids. V gave up 4 bases and J gave up 3 bases, with 10 bases separating them.

The CDR3 is CASSLGETQYF. The CDR3 region has the DNA TGTGCCAGTAGTCTGGGGGAGACCCAGTACTTC. The chain uses TRBV19 and TRBJ2-5, with D unclear. The V gene's germline CDR1 is LNHDA and CDR2 SQIVND (reference sequence). Between the trimmed V and J ends, which lost 5 bases and 5 bases, there was a span of 6 bases. The CDR3 runs to 11 residues.

The rearrangement links TRBV14 to TRBJ2-7; D is undetermined. CDR1 and CDR2 from the germline V gene are SGHDN and FVKESK. Between the trimmed V and J ends, which lost 0 bases and 6 bases, there was a span of 18 bases. The CDR3 sequence is 16 residues long. The CDR3 bases are TGTGCCAGCAGCCAAGAGACGGGTCCCTTATCGGTCGAGCAGTACTTC. It encodes CASSQETGPLSVEQYF.

The chain uses TRBV5-1 and TRBJ1-2; no definite D call. The CDR3 extends over 13 amino acids. The V end lost 0 bases, the J end lost 3 bases, and 6 bases lay between the germline ends. From germline, CDR1 is SGHRS and CDR2 YFSETQ. As DNA, the CDR3 is TGCGCCAGCAGCTTGGGGGTGGACTATGGCTACACCTTC. Its protein product is CASSLGVDYGYTF.

The V gene is TRBV4-3, the J gene TRBJ2-3; D is ambiguous. There are 15 residues in the CDR3. Germline CDR1 is LGHNA and CDR2 is YSLEER. V lost 0 bases and J lost 0, with 7 bases in between. This chain's CDR3 is CASSQDSISTDTQYF. CDR3 bases: TGCGCCAGCAGCCAAGATTCGATCAGCACAGATACGCAGTATTTT.

The chain has TRBV29-1 and TRBJ1-2; no clear D. CDR1 SQVTM and CDR2 ANQGSEA come from the germline V gene. Trimming stripped 7 bases from V and 9 bases from J, with 21 bases between. The CDR3 has 13 amino acids. The CDR3 DNA follows: TGCAGCGCCCGAACGGCAGGCACTCTTCGCTACACCTTC. Amino acids: CSARTAGTLRYTF.

This chain uses TRBV6-1 with TRBJ1-1; D is ambiguous. The germline V gene encodes CDR1 MNHNS and CDR2 SASEGT. Trimming cost V 6 bases and J 2 bases, with 10 bases left between them. This CDR3 contains 13 residues. The CDR3 DNA reads TGTGCCAGCAGCGGACGGTCTAACACTGAAGCTTTCTTT. Its translation: CASSGRSNTEAFF.

The rearrangement joins TRBV7-2 to TRBJ2-7; 7 positions match TRBD2. The germline gives CDR1 SGHTA, CDR2 FQGNSA. The junction had 9 bases not matched to a gene; V was cut back by 5 bases and J by 2 bases. The CDR3 has 15 residues. The CDR3 here is CASSAGDYITYEQYF. DNA for the CDR3: TGTGCCAGCAGCGCGGGGGACTACATAACCTACGAGCAGTACTTC.

The chain is built from TRBV27 and TRBJ2-7, with D perhaps TRBD2 (5 bases). The V end lost 3 bases, the J end lost 2 bases, and 17 bases lay between the germline ends. Germline V lookup: CDR1 MNHEY, CDR2 SMNVEV (reference sequence). The CDR3 has 16 amino acids. The CDR3 is CASSFIVGSGTYEQYF. CDR3 DNA sequence: TGTGCCAGCAGTTTCATCGTAGGAAGCGGTACCTACGAGCAGTACTTC.

V and J are TRBV15 and TRBJ2-3, with a tentative D call TRBD2 (5 bases). V was clipped by 8 bases and J by 6 bases, with 9 bases between them. The germline CDR1 and CDR2 sequences are LNHNV and YYDKDF (reference sequence). CDR3 length: 11 amino acids. Here the CDR3 DNA reads TGTGCCACCGATCGCGGGGATACGCAGTATTTT. It is translated as CATDRGDTQYF.

The chain is built from TRBV27 and TRBJ2-7; D gene unclear. Germline lookup yields CDR1 MNHEY and CDR2 SMNVEV (reference sequence). CDR3 size: 11 residues. Trimming left V 10 bases short and J 7 bases short, with 14 bases between. CDR3 bases: TGTGCCACCCGAGATGCTTTGGAGCAGTACTTC. Amino acid sequence: CATRDALEQYF.

In its sample, this clone was seen a few times. V is TRBV6-6 and J is TRBJ1-1, with D hard to call. Trimming left V 6 bases short and J 1 base short, with 9 bases between. In germline, CDR1 is MNHNY, CDR2 SVGAGI (reference sequence). The CDR3 covers 13 residues. The CDR3 sequence: CASRRVWNTEAFF. In DNA, the CDR3 is TGTGCCAGCAGAAGGGTGTGGAACACTGAAGCTTTCTTT.

This chain connects TRBV11-2 to TRBJ1-4; D uncertain. Germline V gene data show CDR1 as SGHAT and CDR2 as FQNNGV. V lost 5 bases and J 0 bases, leaving 22 bases between the germline ends. The CDR3 runs to 19 residues. The CDR3 protein is CASSPGFLPFVATNEKLFF. The CDR3 coding sequence is TGTGCCAGCAGCCCCGGGTTTCTCCCTTTTGTTGCAACTAATGAAAAACTGTTTTTT.